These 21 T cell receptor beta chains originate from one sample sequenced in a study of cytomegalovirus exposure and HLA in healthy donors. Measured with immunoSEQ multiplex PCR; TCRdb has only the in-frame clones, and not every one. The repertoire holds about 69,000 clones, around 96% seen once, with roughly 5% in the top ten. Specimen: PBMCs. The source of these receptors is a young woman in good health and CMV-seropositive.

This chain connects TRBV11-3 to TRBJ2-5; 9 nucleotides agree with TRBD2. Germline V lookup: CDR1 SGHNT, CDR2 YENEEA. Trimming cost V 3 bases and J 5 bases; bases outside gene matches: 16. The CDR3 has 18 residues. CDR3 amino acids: CASSLGFGLAGVVETQYF. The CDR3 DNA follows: TGTGCCAGCAGCTTGGGGTTTGGGTTAGCGGGGGTGGTGGAGACCCAGTACTTC.

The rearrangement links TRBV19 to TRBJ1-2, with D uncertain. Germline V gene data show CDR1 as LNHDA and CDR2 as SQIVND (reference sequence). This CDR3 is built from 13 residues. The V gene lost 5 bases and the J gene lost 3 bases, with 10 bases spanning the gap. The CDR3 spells CASSDREDYGYTF. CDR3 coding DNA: TGTGCCAGTAGTGACCGGGAGGACTATGGCTACACCTTC. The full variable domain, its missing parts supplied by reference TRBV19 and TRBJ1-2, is DGGITQSPKYLFRKEGQNVTLSCEQNLNHDAMYWYRQDPGQGLRLIYYSQIVNDFQKGDIAEGYSVSREKKESFPLTVTSAQKNPTAFYLCASSDREDYGYTFGSGTRLTVV.

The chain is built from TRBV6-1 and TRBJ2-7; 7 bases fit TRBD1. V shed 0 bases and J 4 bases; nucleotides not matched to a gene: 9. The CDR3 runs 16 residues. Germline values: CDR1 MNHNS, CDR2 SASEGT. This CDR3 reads CASSEASGGDRYEQYF. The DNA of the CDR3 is TGTGCCAGCAGTGAAGCAAGTGGTGGGGACAGATACGAGCAGTACTTC.

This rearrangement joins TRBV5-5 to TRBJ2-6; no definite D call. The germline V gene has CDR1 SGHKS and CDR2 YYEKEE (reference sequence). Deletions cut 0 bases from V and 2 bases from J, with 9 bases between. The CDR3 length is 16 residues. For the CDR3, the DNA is TGTGCCAGCAGCTTGGTATCAGTGACTGGGGCCAACGTCCTGACTTTC. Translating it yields CASSLVSVTGANVLTF.

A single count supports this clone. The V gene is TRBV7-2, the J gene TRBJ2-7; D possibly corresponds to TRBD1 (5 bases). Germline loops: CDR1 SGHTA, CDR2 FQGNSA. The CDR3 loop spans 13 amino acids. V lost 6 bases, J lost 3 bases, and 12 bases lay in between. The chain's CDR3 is CASSRTRDYEQYF. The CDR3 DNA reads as TGTGCCAGCAGTCGTACCAGGGACTACGAGCAGTACTTC.

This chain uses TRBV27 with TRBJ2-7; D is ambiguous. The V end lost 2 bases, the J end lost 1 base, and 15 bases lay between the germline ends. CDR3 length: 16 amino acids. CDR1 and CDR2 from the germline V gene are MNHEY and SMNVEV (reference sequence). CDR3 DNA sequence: TGTGCCAGCAGTTTAAGTGGTCCCGTTCTATCCTACGAGCAGTACTTC. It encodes CASSLSGPVLSYEQYF.

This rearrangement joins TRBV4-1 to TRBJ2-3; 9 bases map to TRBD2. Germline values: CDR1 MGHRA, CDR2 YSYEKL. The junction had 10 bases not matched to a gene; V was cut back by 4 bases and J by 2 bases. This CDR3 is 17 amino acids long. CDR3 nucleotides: TGCGCCAGCAGCCGAAGCCCTGCGGGAGGGGTCACAGATACGCAGTATTTT. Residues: CASSRSPAGGVTDTQYF.

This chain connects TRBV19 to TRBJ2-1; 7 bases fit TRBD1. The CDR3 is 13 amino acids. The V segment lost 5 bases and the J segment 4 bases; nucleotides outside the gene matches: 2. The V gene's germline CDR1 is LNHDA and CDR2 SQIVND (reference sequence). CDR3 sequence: CASSEGQYNEQFF. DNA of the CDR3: TGTGCCAGTAGTGAGGGACAGTACAATGAGCAGTTCTTC.

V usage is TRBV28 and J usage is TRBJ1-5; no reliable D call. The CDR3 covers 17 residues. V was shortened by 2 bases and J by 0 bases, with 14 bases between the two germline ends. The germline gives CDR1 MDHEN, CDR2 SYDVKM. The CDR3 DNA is TGTGCCAGCAGTTTAACCCATCTTCAGTTTAGCAATCAGCCCCAGCATTTT. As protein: CASSLTHLQFSNQPQHF.

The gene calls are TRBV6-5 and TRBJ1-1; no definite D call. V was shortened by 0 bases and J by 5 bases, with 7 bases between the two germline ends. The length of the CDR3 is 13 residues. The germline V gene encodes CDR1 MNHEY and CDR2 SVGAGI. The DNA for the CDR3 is TGTGCCAGCAGTTACTCCGAGGGTACTGAAGCTTTCTTT. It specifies CASSYSEGTEAFF.

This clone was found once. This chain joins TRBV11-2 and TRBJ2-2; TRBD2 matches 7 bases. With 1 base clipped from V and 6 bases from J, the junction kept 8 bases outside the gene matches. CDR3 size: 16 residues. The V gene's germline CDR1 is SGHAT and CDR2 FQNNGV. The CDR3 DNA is TGTGCCAGCAGCTTAGGGGGAGGGCCAGGGTCCGGGGAGCTGTTTTTT. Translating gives CASSLGGGPGSGELFF.

For the CDR3, the DNA is TGTGCCAGCAGCGCGACAGCCTACTACGAGCAGTACTTC. Translated, it gives CASSATAYYEQYF. The rearrangement links TRBV7-9 to TRBJ2-7; D might be TRBD1 (5 bases). This CDR3 spans 13 amino acids. The V end lost 5 bases, the J end lost 3 bases, and 11 bases lay between the germline ends. CDR1 and CDR2 from the germline V gene are SEHNR and FQNEAQ (reference sequence). Full variable domain (remainder filled in from reference TRBV7-9 and TRBJ2-7): DTGVSQNPRHKITKRGQNVTFRCDPISEHNRLYWYRQTLGQGPEFLTYFQNEAQLEKSRLLSDRFSAERPKGSFSTLEIQRTEQGDSAMYLCASSATAYYEQYFGPGTRLTVT.

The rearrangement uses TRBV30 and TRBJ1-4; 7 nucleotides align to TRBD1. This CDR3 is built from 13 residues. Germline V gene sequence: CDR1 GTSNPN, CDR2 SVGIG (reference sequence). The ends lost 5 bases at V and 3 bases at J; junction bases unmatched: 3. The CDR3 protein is CAWAQGANEKLFF. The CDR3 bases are TGTGCCTGGGCTCAGGGGGCTAATGAAAAACTGTTTTTT. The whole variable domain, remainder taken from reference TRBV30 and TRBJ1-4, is SQTIHQWPATLVQPVGSPLSLECTVEGTSNPNLYWYRQAAGRGLQLLFYSVGIGQISSEVPQNLSASRPQDRQFILSSKKLLLSDSGFYLCAWAQGANEKLFFGSGTQLSVL.

The CDR3 DNA follows: TGTGCCAGCAGTTTAGGACAGGGGGCTAATGAGCAGTTCTTC. Translation gives CASSLGQGANEQFF. The chain combines TRBV27 with TRBJ2-1, with 11 nucleotides matching TRBD1. Germline CDR1 is MNHEY and CDR2 is SMNVEV (reference sequence). V shed 2 bases and J 7 bases; nucleotides not matched to a gene: 1. The CDR3 loop spans 14 amino acids.

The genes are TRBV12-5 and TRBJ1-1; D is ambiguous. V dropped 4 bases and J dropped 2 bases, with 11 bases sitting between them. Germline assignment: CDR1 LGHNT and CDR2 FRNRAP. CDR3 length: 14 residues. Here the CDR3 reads CASGSRVGNTEAFF. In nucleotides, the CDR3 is TGTGCTAGTGGTTCCCGGGTCGGAAACACTGAAGCTTTCTTT.

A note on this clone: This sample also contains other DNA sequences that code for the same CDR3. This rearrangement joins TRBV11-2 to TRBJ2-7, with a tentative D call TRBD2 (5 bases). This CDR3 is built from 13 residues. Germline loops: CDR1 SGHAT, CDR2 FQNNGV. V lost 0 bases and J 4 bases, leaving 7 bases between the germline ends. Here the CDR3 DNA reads TGTGCCAGCAGCTTAGATCGGGGATACGAGCAGTACTTC. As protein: CASSLDRGYEQYF.

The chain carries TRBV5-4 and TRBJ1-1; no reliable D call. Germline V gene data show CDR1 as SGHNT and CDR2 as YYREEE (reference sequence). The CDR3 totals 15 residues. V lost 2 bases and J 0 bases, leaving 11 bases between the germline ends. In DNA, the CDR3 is TGTGCCAGCAGCTTTAGTGCTAGTATGAACACTGAAGCTTTCTTT. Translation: CASSFSASMNTEAFF.

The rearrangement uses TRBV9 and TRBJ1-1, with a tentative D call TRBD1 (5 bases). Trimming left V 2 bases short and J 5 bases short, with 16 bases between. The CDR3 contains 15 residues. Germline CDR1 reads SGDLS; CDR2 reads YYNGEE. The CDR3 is CASSVGHTSRTEAFF. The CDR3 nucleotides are TGTGCCAGCAGCGTCGGACACACATCGAGGACTGAAGCTTTCTTT.

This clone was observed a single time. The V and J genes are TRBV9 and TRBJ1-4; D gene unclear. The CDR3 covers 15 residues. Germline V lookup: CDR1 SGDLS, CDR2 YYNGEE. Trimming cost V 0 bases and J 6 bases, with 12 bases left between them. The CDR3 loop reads CASSVAPGFDEKLFF. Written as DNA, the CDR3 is TGTGCCAGCAGCGTAGCTCCGGGGTTTGATGAAAAACTGTTTTTT.

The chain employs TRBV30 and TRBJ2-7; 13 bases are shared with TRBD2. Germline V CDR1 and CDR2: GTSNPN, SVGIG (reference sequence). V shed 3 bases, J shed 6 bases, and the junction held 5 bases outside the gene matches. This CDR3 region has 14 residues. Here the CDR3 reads CAWRTSGRSGEQYF. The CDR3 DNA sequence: TGTGCCTGGAGGACTAGCGGGAGGTCAGGCGAGCAGTACTTC.

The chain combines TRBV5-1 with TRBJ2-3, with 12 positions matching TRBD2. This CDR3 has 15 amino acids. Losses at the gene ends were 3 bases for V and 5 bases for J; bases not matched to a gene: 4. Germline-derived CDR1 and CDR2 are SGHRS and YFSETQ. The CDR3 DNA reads TGCGCCAGCAGCTCGCGGACTAGCGGGAAAGATACGCAGTATTTT. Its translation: CASSSRTSGKDTQYF.